This TCR beta chain was sequenced in a study of T cells in Graves' hyperthyroidism and ophthalmopathy. General study points: Within blood appeared most thyroid clonotypes that had expanded above 0.001.

Template material for amplifying TCR beta CDR3 regions consisted of RNA transcripts. Initially, a first-round RT-PCR of the TCR CDR3 employed the HTBI primer set. TCRdb used MiXCR to reprocess the multiplex PCR reads, holding one entry per CDR3 protein. Of 500,000 to 750,000 distinct CDR3 sequences listed, 15% to 18% are singletons. This clonotype was found many times. Its antigen is still unknown. Trimming took 3 bases from V and 1 from J; bases not matched to a gene: 5. The CDR3 length is 15 residues. Germline CDR1 reads DFQATT; CDR2 reads SNEGSKA (reference sequence). Sequenced material: blood. The sequence came from a woman in her twenties or thirties with Graves' hyperthyroidism. V is TRBV20-1 and J is TRBJ2-3, with 9 bases identical to TRBD2. The CDR3, as DNA: TGCAGTGCTAGCCAGACTAGCGGAGGCACAGATACGCAGTATTTT. Its translation: CSASQTSGGTDTQYF.